This T cell receptor beta chain was identified during a study of human T cells and chemical hapten exposure. The CDR3 sequence is 13 residues long. The V end was cut by 4 bases, the J end by 7 bases, with 15 bases between. Germline CDR1 is SGHRS and CDR2 is YFSETQ. TCRdb redid the calling of the RACE reads with MiXCR, one entry per CDR3 protein. The sample has approximately 350,000 distinct CDR3 sequences, 6% to 7% seen once; the top ten hold less than 6.5%. Described time point: patch test 2, 6 weeks after DPC sensitization. Treatment defined: therapeutic diphenylcyclopropenone sensitization with weekly scalp DPC.

The sample was whole blood, taken in connection with sensitization to the hapten diphenylcyclopropenone (DPC). This chain joins TRBV5-1 and TRBJ2-7, with a weak D call TRBD1 (6 bases). This TCR was recovered from a woman under 30 with alopecia areata. Some clones in this sample may be carry-over from other donors' samples. The CDR3 DNA reads TGCGCCAGCAGCATGACACAAAGGGGGGAGCAGTACTTC. This sequence encodes CASSMTQRGEQYF.